This is a list of T cell receptor beta chains from one sample in a study of blood T cell repertoires in COVID-19. This table comes from immunoSEQ multiplex PCR, and its TCRdb copy is limited to in-frame clones, with some not included. This repertoire shows about 500,000 clones, 70% to 90% found once; its top ten account for less than 9%. Sequenced material: peripheral blood. Receptors originate from a woman between 45 and 60 years old with COVID-19, enrolled during active disease. Both conserved end residues are part of each CDR3. Each record gives: CDR3 length, D gene, clone size, J gene, V gene, CDR3 DNA, CDR3 protein. The D gene is left open where the match is weak. Part of the rows lack a size; the others show once, few, many or a class for expanded clones.

>15|TRBD1|NA|TRBJ2-1|TRBV7-9
TGTGCCAGCAGTCAGCTGGGACAGGGGTTGGATGAGCAGTTCTTC
CASSQLGQGLDEQFF
>14|NA|NA|TRBJ1-5|TRBV11-2
TGTGCCAGCAGCTTAGGGCCGATTAATCAGCCCCAGCATTTT
CASSLGPINQPQHF
>16|TRBD1|NA|TRBJ2-3|TRBV6-5
TGTGCCAGCAGTTACCAGGACAGGGGGAGCACAGATACGCAGTATTTT
CASSYQDRGSTDTQYF
>15|NA|NA|TRBJ1-1|TRBV10-2
TGCGCCAGCAGTGAGGGCAATCGCATGAACACTGAAGCTTTCTTT
CASSEGNRMNTEAFF
>12|NA|NA|TRBJ1-1|TRBV5-1
TGCGCCAGCAGCTTGGGGGGGCAGGGACCTTTCTTT
CASSLGGQGPFF
>12|NA|NA|TRBJ1-4|TRBV3-1/TRBV3-2
TGTGCCAGCAGCCCCAGGGGTGAAAAACTGTTTTTT
CASSPRGEKLFF
>16|TRBD1|few|TRBJ1-3|TRBV9
TGTGCCAGCAGCCCCCAGGGGGGTAGCTCTGGAAACACCATATATTTT
CASSPQGGSSGNTIYF
>19|NA|NA|TRBJ2-6|TRBV4-1
TGCGCCAGCAGCCAAACCCGAGGGATCGCGCGGCCTGGGGCCAACGTCCTGACTTTC
CASSQTRGIARPGANVLTF
>16|TRBD1|NA|TRBJ2-5|TRBV24-1
TGTGCCACCAGTGATTCTCCGGGACAGGGAGGGGAGACCCAGTACTTC
CATSDSPGQGGETQYF
>15|NA|NA|TRBJ1-2|TRBV5-1
TGCGCCAGCAGCTTGGAAGGGGTCAATAACTATGGCTACACCTTC
CASSLEGVNNYGYTF
>14|NA|NA|TRBJ2-7|TRBV5-1
TGCGCCAGCAGCTTGGACAGCTGGTCCTACGAGCAGTACTTC
CASSLDSWSYEQYF
>14|NA|NA|TRBJ2-7|TRBV5-1
TGCGCCAGCAGCTTGACAGGGCCCTCCCACGAGCAGTACTTC
CASSLTGPSHEQYF
>17|TRBD1|NA|TRBJ1-4|TRBV19
TGTGCCAGTAGCAAAAGACTTGGAGGACAGGGAGAGGAAAAACTGTTTTTT
CASSKRLGGQGEEKLFF
>17|NA|NA|TRBJ1-4|TRBV3-1/TRBV3-2
TGTGCCAGCAGCCAAGCCAACTGGTCGCCAACTAATGAAAAACTGTTTTTT
CASSQANWSPTNEKLFF
>13|NA|NA|TRBJ1-2|TRBV30
TGTGCCTGGAGCCCAGGGACTAACTATGGCTACACCTTC
CAWSPGTNYGYTF
>15|TRBD1|NA|TRBJ1-1|TRBV19
TGTGCCAGTAGTACCCCGGACAGGGGTTCCACTGAAGCTTTCTTT
CASSTPDRGSTEAFF
>15|TRBD1|NA|TRBJ1-1|TRBV5-1
TGCGCCAGCAGCTTGGGGCAGGGGGAAATCACTGAAGCTTTCTTT
CASSLGQGEITEAFF
>16|TRBD2|NA|TRBJ2-5|TRBV7-6
TGTGCCAGCAGCTTATCGGGCGGGGGGGGCCAAGAGACCCAGTACTTC
CASSLSGGGGQETQYF
>12|TRBD1|once|TRBJ1-2|TRBV11-2
TGTGCCAGCAGCTTCAGGGGGGATGGCTACACCTTC
CASSFRGDGYTF
>14|NA|NA|TRBJ1-1|TRBV6-1
TGTGCCAGCAGTGAACTGGGGGGTAACACTGAAGCTTTCTTT
CASSELGGNTEAFF
>15|NA|NA|TRBJ2-2|TRBV19
TGTGCCAGTACTCGGGCTAGGACAGTCACCGGGGAGCTGTTTTTT
CASTRARTVTGELFF
>15|TRBD2|NA|TRBJ2-3|TRBV6-1
TGTGCCAGCAGTGAGGTGGGGACTAGCGGAGATACGCAGTATTTT
CASSEVGTSGDTQYF
>15|NA|NA|TRBJ2-6|TRBV12-2
TGTGCAAGTTCAGGGAATATCTCTGGGGCCAACGTCCTGACTTTC
CASSGNISGANVLTF
>12|NA|NA|TRBJ1-2|TRBV6-5
TGTGCCAGCGGGGAGGGGAGCTATGGCTACACCTTC
CASGEGSYGYTF
>16|TRBD2|NA|TRBJ2-3|TRBV6-1
TGTGCCAGCAGTGCTCGGACTAGCGGGGATGTAGATACGCAGTATTTT
CASSARTSGDVDTQYF
>12|TRBD1|NA|TRBJ2-7|TRBV2
TGTGCCAGCAGGGGACAGGGAAGCGAGCAGTACTTC
CASRGQGSEQYF
>15|TRBD1|few|TRBJ1-3|TRBV7-2
TGTGCCAGCAGCTTGGGAACAGGGGTTGGAAACACCATATATTTT
CASSLGTGVGNTIYF
>15|TRBD1|NA|TRBJ2-5|TRBV6-1
TGTGCCAGCAGTGAAGTCCAGGGGGCCTGGGAGACCCAGTACTTC
CASSEVQGAWETQYF
>12|NA|NA|TRBJ1-2|TRBV15
TGTGCCACCAGCAGTGGACAGTTTGGCTACACCTTC
CATSSGQFGYTF
>15|TRBD1|NA|TRBJ2-2|TRBV19
TGTGCCACCACCCGGGACAGGGGAAACACCGGGGAGCTGTTTTTT
CATTRDRGNTGELFF
>15|NA|once|TRBJ1-1|TRBV6-6
TGTGCCAGCAGTTACTCGAGAGTAGGGAGCACTGAAGCTTTCTTT
CASSYSRVGSTEAFF
>19|NA|NA|TRBJ2-1|TRBV24-1
TGTGCCACCAGTGACCCTACACCTCGACAGGCGGCAAGTGGGAATGAGCAGTTCTTC
CATSDPTPRQAASGNEQFF
>14|TRBD1|few|TRBJ2-3|TRBV5-1
TGCGCCAGCAGCGCCCGACAGGGTCAAGATACGCAGTATTTT
CASSARQGQDTQYF
>13|NA|NA|TRBJ2-7|TRBV2
TGTGCCAGTCGGGGGACGTACGCCTACGAGCAGTACTTC
CASRGTYAYEQYF
>14|NA|NA|TRBJ2-3|TRBV11-3
TGTGCCAGCAGCTGGGGGGAACCCACAGATACGCAGTATTTT
CASSWGEPTDTQYF
>15|TRBD1|NA|TRBJ1-2|TRBV3-1/TRBV3-2
TGTGCCAGCAGCCCAGGCTACGACAGGGCTCAAGGCTACACCTTC
CASSPGYDRAQGYTF
>16|TRBD1|NA|TRBJ2-5|TRBV7-8
TGTGCCAGCAGCTTAGCAACGGGGCAGGGGGCCAAGACCCAGTACTTC
CASSLATGQGAKTQYF
>15|NA|NA|TRBJ1-5|TRBV2
TGTGCCAGCAGTACGGGACAACCTAGCAATCAGCCCCAGCATTTT
CASSTGQPSNQPQHF
>16|TRBD2|NA|TRBJ2-1|TRBV7-9
TGTGCCAGCAGCCCACCGGGAGGCGCGCTCTACAATGAGCAGTTCTTC
CASSPPGGALYNEQFF
>13|NA|NA|TRBJ1-2|TRBV9
TGTGCCAGCAGCGTTGGGCAAAGCTATGGCTACACCTTC
CASSVGQSYGYTF
>14|TRBD1|once|TRBJ1-5|TRBV30
TGTGCCTGGAGGGGACAGGGGGCGCGGGAGCCCCAGCATTTT
CAWRGQGAREPQHF
>14|NA|NA|TRBJ1-2|TRBV27
TGTGCCAGCAGTTCGCAGCAGGGTCTCTATGGCTACACCTTC
CASSSQQGLYGYTF
>19|NA|few|TRBJ1-1|TRBV2
TGTGCCAGCAGTGAATCGGCGACAGGAGGTTGGAGTGGGAACACTGAAGCTTTCTTT
CASSESATGGWSGNTEAFF
>12|TRBD2|NA|TRBJ2-3|TRBV12-3/TRBV12-4
TGTGCCAGCACCTCTGGGGCGGGGGAGCAGTATTTT
CASTSGAGEQYF
>15|NA|NA|TRBJ2-1|TRBV10-1
TGCGCCAGCAGTGAGGAGACGCGCGGTACCAATGAGCAGTTCTTC
CASSEETRGTNEQFF